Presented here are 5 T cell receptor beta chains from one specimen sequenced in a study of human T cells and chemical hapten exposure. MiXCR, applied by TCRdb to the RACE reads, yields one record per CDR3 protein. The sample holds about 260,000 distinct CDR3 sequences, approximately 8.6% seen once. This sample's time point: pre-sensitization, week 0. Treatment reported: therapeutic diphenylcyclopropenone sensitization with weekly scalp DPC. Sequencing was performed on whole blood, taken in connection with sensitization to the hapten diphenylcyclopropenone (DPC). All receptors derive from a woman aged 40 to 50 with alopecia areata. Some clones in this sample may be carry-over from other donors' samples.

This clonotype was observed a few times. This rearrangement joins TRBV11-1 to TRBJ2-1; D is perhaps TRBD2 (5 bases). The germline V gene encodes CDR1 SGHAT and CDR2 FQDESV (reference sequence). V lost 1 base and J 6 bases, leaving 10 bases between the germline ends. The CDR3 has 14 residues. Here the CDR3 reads CASSLGAVSNEQFF. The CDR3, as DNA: TGTGCCAGCAGCTTAGGAGCGGTCAGCAATGAGCAGTTCTTC.

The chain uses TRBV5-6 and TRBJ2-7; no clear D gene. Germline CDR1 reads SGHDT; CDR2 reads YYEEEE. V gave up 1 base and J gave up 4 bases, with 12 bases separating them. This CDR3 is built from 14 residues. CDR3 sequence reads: CASSLIGTTYEQYF. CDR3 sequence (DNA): TGTGCCAGCAGCTTGATCGGTACGACTTACGAGCAGTACTTC.

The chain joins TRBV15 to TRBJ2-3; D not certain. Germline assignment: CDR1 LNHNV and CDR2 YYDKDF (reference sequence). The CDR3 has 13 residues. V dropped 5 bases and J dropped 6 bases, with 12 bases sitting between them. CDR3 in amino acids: CATSPPNRDTQYF. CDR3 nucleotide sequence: TGTGCCACCAGCCCCCCGAATCGGGATACGCAGTATTTT.

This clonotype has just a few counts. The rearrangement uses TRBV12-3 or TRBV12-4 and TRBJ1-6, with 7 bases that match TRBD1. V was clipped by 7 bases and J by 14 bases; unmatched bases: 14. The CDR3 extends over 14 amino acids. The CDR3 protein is CASTRTGGLGALHF. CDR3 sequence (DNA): TGTGCCAGCACTCGGACAGGCGGCTTGGGGGCCCTCCACTTT.

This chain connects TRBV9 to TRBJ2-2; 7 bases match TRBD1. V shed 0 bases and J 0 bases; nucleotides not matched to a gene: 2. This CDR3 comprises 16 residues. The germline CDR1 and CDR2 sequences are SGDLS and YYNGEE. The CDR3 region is CASSVGQGANTGELFF. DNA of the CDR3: TGTGCCAGCAGCGTAGGACAGGGAGCGAACACCGGGGAGCTGTTTTTT.